This passage covers 11 T cell receptor beta chains from one sample sequenced in a study of blood T cell repertoires in COVID-19. Profiled with immunoSEQ multiplex PCR; TCRdb holds only in-frame clones, not every one. Seen here are 240,000 or so clones, roughly 90% observed once, and the top ten hold 7.2%. The sample consisted of peripheral blood. The receptors stem from a man aged 55 to 70 who had recovered from COVID-19.

V gene TRBV5-1 combines with J gene TRBJ2-2; 9 bases fit TRBD1. From germline, CDR1 is SGHRS and CDR2 YFSETQ. This CDR3 has 14 amino acids. Unmatched junction bases numbered 7, after V lost 7 bases and J lost 6 bases. The CDR3 DNA is TGCGCCAGCCATTCGACAGGGGGGCCCGGGGAGCTGTTTTTT. Translating gives CASHSTGGPGELFF.

The J gene is TRBJ2-2, the V gene TRBV24-1, with D perhaps TRBD1 (6 bases). The germline gives CDR1 KGHDR, CDR2 SFDVKD. The CDR3 consists of 16 residues. Trimming left V 0 bases short and J 2 bases short, with 9 bases between. CDR3: CATSDLTRGNTGELFF. The CDR3 DNA is TGTGCCACCAGTGATTTGACCAGGGGCAACACCGGGGAGCTGTTTTTT.

The chain is built from TRBV4-1 and TRBJ2-3; 10 bases line up with TRBD2. The CDR3 is made up of 20 amino acids. CDR1 is MGHRA and CDR2 is YSYEKL in the germline V gene. Trimming took 4 bases from V and 2 from J; bases not matched to a gene: 18. The CDR3 nucleotides read TGCGCCAGCAGCCTATATCCAACTAGCGGGGCGAATACTCACACAGATACGCAGTATTTT. This gives the protein CASSLYPTSGANTHTDTQYF.

In DNA form, the CDR3 reads TGTGCCAGCAGCCACGAGCTGCGGGGTTTCCAAAGCACCGGGGAGCTGTTTTTT. Translation gives CASSHELRGFQSTGELFF. The chain couples TRBV4-2 to TRBJ2-2; D is possibly TRBD2 (6 bases). V lost 3 bases to trimming and J lost 4 bases, with 21 bases between them. The CDR3 has 18 amino acids. Germline V gene lookup returns CDR1 LGHNA and CDR2 YNFKEQ.

The chain carries TRBV5-1 and TRBJ2-7; the D gene is possibly TRBD2 (6 bases). The germline V gene encodes CDR1 SGHRS and CDR2 YFSETQ. CDR3 length: 14 amino acids. Trimming pared 5 bases from V and 2 bases from J, leaving 14 bases between. The CDR3 DNA follows: TGCGCCAGCAGTTCCCCGGGAGCAACCTACGAGCAGTACTTC. This codes for CASSSPGATYEQYF.

The chain links TRBV5-6 to TRBJ1-2, with TRBD1 identical over 9 bases. In germline, CDR1 is SGHDT, CDR2 YYEEEE. V was pared by 5 bases and J by 3 bases, with 8 bases of the junction left unmatched. The CDR3 is 15 residues long. CDR3 coding DNA: TGTGCCAGCAGTTCGACAGGGGGTGGAGACTATGGCTACACCTTC. It codes for CASSSTGGGDYGYTF.

The V call is TRBV18, the J call TRBJ2-7; a possible D gene is TRBD1 (6 bases). Trimming removed 6 bases from V and 1 base from J, with 13 bases in between. Per germline, CDR1 KGHSH and CDR2 LQKENI. The CDR3 has 14 residues. The CDR3 DNA reads TGTGCCAGCTCGTCCGGGACAACGTCCTACGAGCAGTACTTC. Encoded protein: CASSSGTTSYEQYF.

This clone was seen a handful of times. The genes are TRBV3-1 (or the pseudogene TRBV3-2) and TRBJ2-2; a possible D gene is TRBD2 (5 bases). The CDR3 is made up of 14 amino acids. V was shortened by 7 bases and J by 7 bases, with 16 bases between the two germline ends. Germline values: CDR1 LGHDT, CDR2 YNNKEL (reference sequence). CDR3 residues: CASTPSRGSGELFF. The CDR3 bases are TGTGCCAGCACCCCAAGCAGAGGGAGCGGGGAGCTGTTTTTT.

Concerning this clone: This sample also contains other DNA sequences that code for the same CDR3. The genes are TRBV5-1 and TRBJ1-3; D is perhaps TRBD1 (5 bases). V lost 4 bases to trimming and J lost 1 base, with 9 bases between them. The V gene's germline CDR1 is SGHRS and CDR2 YFSETQ. The CDR3 contains 14 residues. The CDR3 DNA follows: TGCGCCAGCAGCGCGGGGGGTTCTGGAAACACCATATATTTT. Amino acids: CASSAGGSGNTIYF.

This chain uses TRBV18 with TRBJ2-5, with D perhaps matching TRBD1 (5 bases). The ends were cut back, 1 base at V and 2 bases at J, with 8 bases in the middle. The CDR3 has 14 residues. Germline CDR1 and CDR2: KGHSH and LQKENI. This CDR3 is CASSPRQFQETQYF. CDR3 nucleotides: TGTGCCAGCTCACCACGACAGTTTCAAGAGACCCAGTACTTC.

The gene calls are TRBV6-6 and TRBJ1-5, with 9 nucleotides matching TRBD1. CDR1 and CDR2 (germline): MNHNY, SVGAGI (reference sequence). The V and J ends lost 5 bases and 5 bases, in that order; junction bases with no gene match: 7. This CDR3 comprises 15 residues. CDR3 sequence reads: CASSRQGEFHQPQHF. CDR3 DNA sequence: TGTGCCAGCAGTAGACAGGGGGAGTTCCATCAGCCCCAGCATTTT.